This entry describes one TCR beta chain. This specimen comes from a study of blood T cell repertoires in COVID-19. Original processing methods: Cell counts per sample came from amplifying reference gene primers. TCRdb's copy holds only in-frame clones and misses some; the assay was immunoSEQ multiplex PCR. V and J calls and clone size are copied from that table; D and trimming were computed from the DNA. The sample has 140,000 to 150,000 clones, around 82% seen once. V lost 3 bases to trimming and J lost 4 bases, with 15 bases between them. The germline V gene has CDR1 MDHEN and CDR2 SYDVKM. The CDR3 is 16 residues long.

Source material: PBMCs or T cells enriched from blood (not recorded which). The sequence was collected from a woman aged 45-59 years who had recovered from COVID-19. V is TRBV28 and J is TRBJ2-2, with TRBD1 as a possible D gene (5 bases). CDR3 sequence (DNA): TGTGCCAGCAGTTTGGAACGGCAGGGTGGCACCGGGGAGCTGTTTTTT. Translated, it gives CASSLERQGGTGELFF.